These T cell receptor beta chains were read from a single sample in a study of blood T cell repertoires in COVID-19. The table came from immunoSEQ multiplex PCR; TCRdb's copy has only in-frame clones and leaves some out. The sample shows over 150,000 clones, over 90% of them seen only once. Sequencing used peripheral blood. These receptors came from a man between 45 and 60 years old with acute or convalescent COVID-19. CDR3s include the opening cysteine and the closing phenylalanine or tryptophan. The D gene is left open where the match is weak. Expanded clones get a size class; other rows say once, few or many, or leave the size out.

v_call	d_call	clone_size	j_call	cdr3_nt	cdr3_aa
TRBV5-5	TRBD1	few	TRBJ1-4	TGTGCCAGCAGCTGGGGACAGGGGGCGCTGGTTGAAAAACTGTTTTTT	CASSWGQGALVEKLFF
TRBV15	.	.	TRBJ2-1	TGTGCCACCAGCAGAGATTCGGGGACCGCGGGTCGTAGGGGGAATGAGCAGTTCTTC	CATSRDSGTAGRRGNEQFF
TRBV10-2	.	.	TRBJ2-3	TGCGCCAGCAGCCTCATGGACAGTTCCACAGATACGCAGTATTTT	CASSLMDSSTDTQYF
TRBV29-1	.	.	TRBJ1-1	TGCAGCGTCGTCTCCCCGGGGGGGAGCACTGAAGCTTTCTTT	CSVVSPGGSTEAFF
TRBV15	.	.	TRBJ1-5	TGTGCCACCAGCAGAGATCTGGGGCGCCCCAATCAGCCCCAGCATTTT	CATSRDLGRPNQPQHF
TRBV30	TRBD2	.	TRBJ2-3	TGTGCCTGGAGCCCGGGAGGGCTGGGTACGCAGTATTTT	CAWSPGGLGTQYF
TRBV7-2	.	.	TRBJ2-7	TGTGCCAGCAGCTTAACTCTCCTCTCCTACGAGCAGTACTTC	CASSLTLLSYEQYF
TRBV6-1	.	.	TRBJ1-2	TGTGCCAGCAGTGAGACTTGGGGAGGGAACTATGGCTACACCTTC	CASSETWGGNYGYTF
TRBV30	.	.	TRBJ2-7	TGTGCCTGGACCAAGGGAGGTAGCTCCTACGAGCAGTACTTC	CAWTKGGSSYEQYF
TRBV5-4	.	.	TRBJ1-5	TGTGCCAGCAGCTTGGGCCCTACCGGCAATCAGCCCCAGCATTTT	CASSLGPTGNQPQHF
TRBV5-1	.	.	TRBJ1-1	TGCGCCAGCAGCCCCCAGGGAAACACTGAAGCTTTCTTT	CASSPQGNTEAFF
TRBV5-1	TRBD1	.	TRBJ2-7	TGCGCCAGCAGCGCGTCGACCGGGACAGCCCTCTACGAGCAGTACTTC	CASSASTGTALYEQYF
TRBV19	.	.	TRBJ1-3	TGTGCCAGTAGTATGAGAGGCTCTGGAAACACCATATATTTT	CASSMRGSGNTIYF
TRBV18	.	.	TRBJ1-1	TGTGCCAGCTCACCGATGGGCGGGGACACTGAAGCTTTCTTT	CASSPMGGDTEAFF
TRBV7-3	.	.	TRBJ1-1	TGTGCCAGCAGCTTATGGGAGGGCACTGAAGCTTTCTTT	CASSLWEGTEAFF
TRBV4-1	TRBD2	.	TRBJ2-7	TGCGCCAGCAGCCAAGAAATCTCATCCAGCGGGAGGAGCTACGAGCAGTACTTC	CASSQEISSSGRSYEQYF
TRBV30	.	.	TRBJ1-2	TGTGCCTGGAGCGACTATAGGGCCGCGTTGGTCGACTATGGCTACACCTTC	CAWSDYRAALVDYGYTF
TRBV9	.	.	TRBJ2-5	TGTGCCAGCAGCGTAGCTTCGGGGGGCGGAGAGACCCAGTACTTC	CASSVASGGGETQYF
TRBV11-2	TRBD2	.	TRBJ2-3	TGTGCCAGCAGCCAATCTAGCGGGGGGCCGGATACGCAGTATTTT	CASSQSSGGPDTQYF
TRBV9	.	.	TRBJ2-2	TGTGCCAGCAGCCCTTTACTAGGGAACACCGGGGAGCTGTTTTTT	CASSPLLGNTGELFF
TRBV28	.	.	TRBJ1-5	TGTGCCAGCAGTTTCTATAGCAATCAGCCCCAGCATTTT	CASSFYSNQPQHF
TRBV28	TRBD1	.	TRBJ1-1	TGTGCCAGTCCCGCCGGGACAGGGGGCGACAACACTGAAGCTTTCTTT	CASPAGTGGDNTEAFF
TRBV6-6	.	.	TRBJ2-1	TGTGCCAGCAGTCCCGAACTAGTATCCTACAATGAGCAGTTCTTC	CASSPELVSYNEQFF
TRBV5-1	TRBD1	.	TRBJ2-2	TGCGCCAGCAGCCCCAGACAGGGCATGAACACCGGGGAGCTGTTTTTT	CASSPRQGMNTGELFF
TRBV28	.	.	TRBJ1-5	TGTGCCAGCAGTTTTTTCGGGGATCAGCCCCAGCATTTT	CASSFFGDQPQHF
TRBV6-6	TRBD2	.	TRBJ2-4	TGTGCCAGCAGGCCTTCCGGGGGGGTCCAAAACATTCAGTACTTC	CASRPSGGVQNIQYF
TRBV24-1	TRBD2	.	TRBJ2-7	TGTGCCACCAGTGACTCCGGACTAGGTGGAAAAAACTCCTACGAGCAGTACTTC	CATSDSGLGGKNSYEQYF
TRBV7-9	TRBD1	.	TRBJ1-4	TGTGCCAGCAGCTTAGCGCCACAGGGGGCTGGGGGACTGTTTTTT	CASSLAPQGAGGLFF
TRBV5-1	TRBD1	.	TRBJ1-1	TGCGCCAGCAGCTTTACAGGGGGGACTGAAGCTTTCTTT	CASSFTGGTEAFF
TRBV6-5	.	once	TRBJ1-5	TGTGCCAGCGGAAGTGGGCTCAATCAGCCCCAGCATTTT	CASGSGLNQPQHF
TRBV4-1	TRBD1	.	TRBJ2-2	TGCGCCAGCAGCGATCGTGAGGGGGCAAGGGAGACCGGGGAGCTGTTTTTT	CASSDREGARETGELFF